This TCR beta chain is from a study of T cells after yellow fever vaccination. The germline gives CDR1 LGHNA, CDR2 YSLEER. The CDR3 sequence is 13 residues long. Remarks on this clonotype: A much larger clonotype is one base distant, so this may be a read error.

TCRdb used MiXCR to reprocess the 5' RACE reads, holding one entry per CDR3 protein. The sample yields tens of thousands of distinct CDR3 sequences, around 5.4% seen once. This chain uses TRBV4-3 with TRBJ2-1, with D possibly matching TRBD2 (5 bases). Source: PBMCs, either bulk or a sorted T-cell subset (CD4+, CD8+, memory, or dextramer-sorted; not recorded which), taken on the day of the yellow fever booster vaccination. The TCR sequence derives from a man younger than 30 who received the YFV17D yellow fever vaccine. The CDR3 region is CASSQGAGRERFF. The CDR3 DNA reads TGCGCCAGCAGCCAAGGGGCAGGTAGGGAGCGGTTCTTC.